A single sample gave rise to the 2 T cell receptor beta chains below, sequenced in a study of early T cells in non-severe SARS-CoV-2 infection. Using its own MiXCR run on the 5' RACE reads, TCRdb lists one record per CDR3 protein. Of fewer than 120,000 distinct CDR3 sequences listed, around 12% are singletons. The sequenced sample was whole blood, obtained at baseline. These receptor sequences come from an adult who was a healthcare worker with PCR-confirmed SARS-CoV-2 infection or an uninfected control (not recorded which).

This chain uses TRBV7-2 with TRBJ1-1, with D maybe TRBD1 (6 bases). CDR3 length: 14 amino acids. V was trimmed by 5 bases and J by 0 bases, leaving 10 bases between them. In germline, CDR1 is SGHTA, CDR2 FQGNSA. The CDR3 region is CASSPGTLNTEAFF. As DNA, the CDR3 is TGTGCCAGCAGCCCTGGGACATTGAACACTGAAGCTTTCTTT.

This clonotype was detected many times. The chain links TRBV7-9 to TRBJ2-1; D is unclear. Trimming took off 5 bases at V and 6 bases at J, with 11 bases between the two ends. The CDR3 spans 13 residues. Germline lookup yields CDR1 SEHNR and CDR2 FQNEAQ (reference sequence). This chain's CDR3 is CASSPMGSNEQFF. CDR3 sequence (DNA): TGTGCCAGCAGCCCCATGGGAAGCAATGAGCAGTTCTTC.